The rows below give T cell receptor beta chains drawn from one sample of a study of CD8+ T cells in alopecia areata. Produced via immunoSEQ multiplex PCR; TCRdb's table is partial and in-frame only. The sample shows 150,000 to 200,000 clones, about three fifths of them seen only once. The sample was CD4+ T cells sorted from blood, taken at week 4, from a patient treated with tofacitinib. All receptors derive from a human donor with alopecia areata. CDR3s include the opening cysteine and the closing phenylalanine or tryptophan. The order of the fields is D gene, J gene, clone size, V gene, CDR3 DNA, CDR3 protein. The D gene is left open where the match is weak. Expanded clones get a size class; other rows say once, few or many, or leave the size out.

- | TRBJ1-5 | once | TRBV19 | TGTGCCAGTAGGGGGGAGGACCTCGTTCAGCCCCAGCATTTT | CASRGEDLVQPQHF
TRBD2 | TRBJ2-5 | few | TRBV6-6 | TGTGCCAGCAGTACCGGACTAGCGGGGATCGAGGCCCAGTACTTC | CASSTGLAGIEAQYF
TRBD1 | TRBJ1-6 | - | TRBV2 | TGTGCCAGCACTTGGACAGGGGTGGGCTCCTATAATTCACCCCTCCACTTT | CASTWTGVGSYNSPLHF
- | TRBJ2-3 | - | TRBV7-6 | TGTGCCAGCAGCTTGGCGGGGGCCGGGAATACGCAGTATTTT | CASSLAGAGNTQYF
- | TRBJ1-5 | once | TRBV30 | TGTGCCTGGAGTGGAGGACAGAGCAATCAGCCCCAGCATTTT | CAWSGGQSNQPQHF
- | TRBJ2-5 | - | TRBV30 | TGTGCCTGGAGTCTGGGAGGAGAAGAGACCCAGTACTTC | CAWSLGGEETQYF
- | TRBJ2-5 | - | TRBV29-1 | TGCAGCGTGGCGACGAACCCCCGAGAGACCCAGTACTTC | CSVATNPRETQYF
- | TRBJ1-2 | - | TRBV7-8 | TGTGCCAGCAGCTTAGTCTCCATCCGGGGCTACACCTTC | CASSLVSIRGYTF
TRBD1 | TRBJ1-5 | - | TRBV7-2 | TGTGCCAGCAGCTTGTTGTCAGGGGGCGATCAGCCCCAGCATTTT | CASSLLSGGDQPQHF
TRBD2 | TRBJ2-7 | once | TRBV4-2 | TGTGCCAGCAGCCAAGTCGCTAGCGGGGTGGGTTCCTACGAGCAGTACTTC | CASSQVASGVGSYEQYF
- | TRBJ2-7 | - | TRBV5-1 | TGTGCCAGCAGCTTCGACCCGTCCTACGAGCAGTACTTC | CASSFDPSYEQYF
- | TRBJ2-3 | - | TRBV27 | TGTGCCAGCAGTCATTCAACTGGGACGGGGACTAGCACAGATACGCAGTATTTT | CASSHSTGTGTSTDTQYF
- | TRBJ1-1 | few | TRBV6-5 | TGTGCCAGCAGTTACTCTTTAGGTAACACTGAAGCTTTCTTT | CASSYSLGNTEAFF
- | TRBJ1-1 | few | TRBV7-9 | TGTGCCAGCAGCCCAGACAGCAACACTGAAGCTTTCTTT | CASSPDSNTEAFF
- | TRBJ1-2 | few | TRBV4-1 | TGCGCCAGCAGCCAAGGCTCACAGGGAAACTATGGCTACACCTTC | CASSQGSQGNYGYTF
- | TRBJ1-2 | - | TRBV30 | TGTGCCTGGAGTGTACGAACGTCGTATGGCTACACCTTC | CAWSVRTSYGYTF
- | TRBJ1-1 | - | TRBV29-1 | TGCAGCGTGGACAGTTTGAACACTGAAGCTTTCTTT | CSVDSLNTEAFF
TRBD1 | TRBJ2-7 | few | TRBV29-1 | TGCAGCGTTGCAGGGGGTTCGGCCTACGAGCAGTACTTC | CSVAGGSAYEQYF
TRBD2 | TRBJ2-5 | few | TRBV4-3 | TGCGCCAGCAGCCAAGAGTCGCTAGCGGGGGGTCCCCAGTACTTC | CASSQESLAGGPQYF
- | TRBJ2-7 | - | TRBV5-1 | TGCGCCAGCAGCTCCTCCGGGAGCACCTACGAGCAGTACTTC | CASSSSGSTYEQYF
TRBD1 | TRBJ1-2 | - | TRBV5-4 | TGTGCCAGCAGCCTGACAGGGGCGGGGGGCTACACCTTC | CASSLTGAGGYTF
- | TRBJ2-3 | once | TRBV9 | TGTGCCAGCAGCGCCAACCCGGGGCCAGATACGCAGTATTTT | CASSANPGPDTQYF
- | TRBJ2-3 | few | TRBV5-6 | TGTGCCAGCAGCCCTTTTCGGGACACGCAGTATTTT | CASSPFRDTQYF
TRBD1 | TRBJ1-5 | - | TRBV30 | TGTGCCTGGAACAGGGGAGGCCAGCCCCAGCATTTT | CAWNRGGQPQHF
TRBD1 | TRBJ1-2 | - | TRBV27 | TGTGCCAGCAGAGAGACAGGGGGTCCGTATGGCTACACCTTC | CASRETGGPYGYTF
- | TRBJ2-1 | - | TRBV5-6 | TGTGCCAGCAGCTTGTCACCAGTGGTGGGCTACAATGAGCAGTTCTTC | CASSLSPVVGYNEQFF
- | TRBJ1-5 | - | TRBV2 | TGTGCCAGCAGTGAAGCGCCTGGACAGTCTAGCAATCAGCCCCAGCATTTT | CASSEAPGQSSNQPQHF
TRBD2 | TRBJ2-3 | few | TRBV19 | TGTGCCAGTAGTATACGCGGGGGGGTCACAGATACGCAGTATTTT | CASSIRGGVTDTQYF
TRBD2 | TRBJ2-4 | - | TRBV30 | TGTGCCTGGAGTGTGTTGGCTAGCGGGGGGGCCGGGGCCAAAAACATTCAGTACTTC | CAWSVLASGGAGAKNIQYF
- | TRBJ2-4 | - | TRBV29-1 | TGCAGCGTCAGACCTGGGGCGGGACCGGACATTCAGTACTTC | CSVRPGAGPDIQYF